This paragraph reports one T cell receptor (beta chain). The entry originates in a study of blood T cells in healthy people across ages. Sample-barcoded 5' priming and a J-beta primer mix drove a second PCR of roughly 7 to 11 cycles. TCRdb fed the 5' RACE reads into MiXCR, producing one record per CDR3 protein. This table has hundreds of thousands of distinct CDR3 sequences, roughly 50% appearing once. Looked up from germline, CDR1 is LGHNA and CDR2 is YSLEER. The CDR3 has 15 amino acids. The V end lost 1 base, the J end lost 11 bases, and 20 bases lay between the germline ends. Input material: blood. This sequence was found in a woman aged 55-75 years in good health. The rearrangement uses TRBV4-3 and TRBJ2-5; D uncertain. This CDR3 is CASSQGLTKNKEQYF. The CDR3 nucleotides are TGCGCCAGCAGCCAAGGCCTAACAAAGAACAAGGAGCAGTACTTC.